These 18 T cell receptor beta chains were sequenced from one sample in a study of graft-versus-host responses after intestinal transplantation. TCRdb keeps only in-frame clones here, not all; method: immunoSEQ multiplex PCR. Here the sample spans under 100,000 clones, approximately 95% being singletons. Which antigens these TCRs recognize remains unknown. The sequencing here drew on unstimulated CD8+ T cells sorted from spleen or lymph node cells, taken before transplant. Receptors were obtained from a human donor who was the organ donor for an intestinal transplant.

This clone showed up just once. The gene calls are TRBV7-8 and TRBJ2-5, with D uncertain. V gave up 4 bases and J gave up 5 bases, with 8 bases separating them. CDR1 is SGHVS, CDR2 FQNEAQ, per germline. This CDR3 region has 12 residues. The CDR3 sequence is CASSYDGETQYF. CDR3 coding DNA: TGTGCCAGCAGCTATGACGGGGAGACCCAGTACTTC.

The rearrangement uses TRBV5-5 and TRBJ2-7; maybe TRBD2 (6 bases). Germline CDR1 reads SGHKS; CDR2 reads YYEKEE (reference sequence). The CDR3 spans 16 residues. Trimming took 4 bases from V and 5 from J, leaving 22 bases between them. The CDR3 sequence: CASSPGVTFYSDEQYF. DNA of the CDR3: TGTGCCAGCAGCCCGGGGGTGACGTTCTATTCTGACGAGCAGTACTTC.

The chain is built from TRBV7-8 and TRBJ2-1; no clear D gene. Trimming cost V 3 bases and J 1 base, with 10 bases left between them. This CDR3 comprises 15 residues. The germline CDR1 and CDR2 sequences are SGHVS and FQNEAQ. The CDR3 coding sequence is TGTGCCAGCAGCTTTGATGCAGGTTCCTACAATGAGCAGTTCTTC. It specifies CASSFDAGSYNEQFF.

The chain recombines TRBV6-6 with TRBJ2-7, with TRBD1 identical over 7 bases. Germline V gene lookup returns CDR1 MNHNY and CDR2 SVGAGI (reference sequence). Trimming removed 0 bases from V and 5 bases from J; junction bases left unmatched: 4. The CDR3 length is 14 residues. CDR3 sequence: CASSYSRGRNEQYF. In DNA, the CDR3 is TGTGCCAGCAGTTACTCAAGGGGGCGCAACGAGCAGTACTTC.

Note on this clone: The junction departs from the called germline gene at one end, perhaps through a read error. The same CDR3 also results from other DNA sequences found in this sample. The V and J genes are TRBV27 and TRBJ2-3; 10 nucleotides line up with TRBD2. The length of the CDR3 is 14 residues. Germline V gene data show CDR1 as MNHEY and CDR2 as SMNVEV (reference sequence). As DNA, the CDR3 is TGTGCCAGCAGTTGGACTAGCGGCACGGATACGCAGTATTTT. This sequence encodes CASSWTSGTDTQYF.

The chain combines TRBV4-2 with TRBJ2-7; TRBD2 matches 9 bases. The V gene end was trimmed by 4 bases and the J gene end by 0 bases; junction bases not matched to a gene: 7. The CDR3 spans 16 residues. Germline CDR1 LGHNA, CDR2 YNFKEQ. The CDR3 sequence is CASSPSGDEGSYEQYF. Here the CDR3 DNA reads TGTGCCAGCAGCCCTAGCGGGGACGAGGGCTCCTACGAGCAGTACTTC.

V gene TRBV19 combines with J gene TRBJ2-3; 11 positions match TRBD2. Germline loops: CDR1 LNHDA, CDR2 SQIVND (reference sequence). This CDR3 comprises 15 residues. Trimming at V came to 1 base and at J to 5 bases, leaving 2 bases not matched to a gene. The CDR3 is CASSIVAGGEDTQYF. The DNA for the CDR3 is TGTGCCAGTAGTATAGTAGCGGGGGGGGAAGATACGCAGTATTTT.

This clone is a singleton in its sample. The genes are TRBV28 and TRBJ1-5, with 9 bases matching TRBD1. The CDR3 is made up of 14 amino acids. V lost 4 bases, J lost 5 bases, and 3 bases stayed unmatched. CDR1 is MDHEN, CDR2 SYDVKM, per germline. CDR3 nucleotides: TGTGCCAGCAGTTCGGACAGGGGATATCAGCCCCAGCATTTT. Translated: CASSSDRGYQPQHF.

The rearrangement joins TRBV19 to TRBJ2-1; the match to TRBD2 covers 8 bases. Germline CDR1 is LNHDA and CDR2 is SQIVND (reference sequence). The V gene end was trimmed by 5 bases and the J gene end by 7 bases; junction bases not matched to a gene: 7. The CDR3 is 14 residues long. In DNA form, the CDR3 reads TGTGCCAGTAGTGTACGACTAGCGCCTAATGAGCAGTTCTTC. Protein sequence: CASSVRLAPNEQFF. Full variable domain (missing parts from reference TRBV19 and TRBJ2-1): DGGITQSPKYLFRKEGQNVTLSCEQNLNHDAMYWYRQDPGQGLRLIYYSQIVNDFQKGDIAEGYSVSREKKESFPLTVTSAQKNPTAFYLCASSVRLAPNEQFFGPGTRLTVL.

This clone was detected a few times. The chain links TRBV4-1 to TRBJ1-5; 8 bases agree with TRBD1. CDR3 length: 14 residues. Germline loops: CDR1 MGHRA, CDR2 YSYEKL. After removal of 3 bases from V and 7 bases from J, the junction contained 5 bases not matched to a gene. CDR3 region: CASSQDRVRQPQHF. For the CDR3, the DNA is TGCGCCAGCAGCCAGGACAGGGTACGCCAGCCCCAGCATTTT.

The chain recombines TRBV7-9 with TRBJ1-1; D is unresolved. Germline CDR1 SEHNR, CDR2 FQNEAQ (reference sequence). The V end was cut by 1 base, the J end by 0 bases, with 6 bases between. This CDR3 contains 14 residues. DNA for the CDR3: TGTGCCAGCAGCTTAGGCGACATGAACACTGAAGCTTTCTTT. Translated, it gives CASSLGDMNTEAFF.

V gene TRBV29-1 combines with J gene TRBJ2-5; 9 nucleotides line up with TRBD1. The CDR3 spans 17 residues. Germline V CDR1 and CDR2: SQVTM, ANQGSEA. The trim removed 4 bases at V and 2 bases at J, leaving 14 bases unmatched. CDR3 DNA sequence: TGCAGCGTTGCTCGGGACAGGGTATTTCTGGGACAAGAGACCCAGTACTTC. Protein sequence: CSVARDRVFLGQETQYF.

This chain connects TRBV2 to TRBJ1-1; D remains ambiguous. Germline lookup yields CDR1 SNHLY and CDR2 FYNNEI. This CDR3 is built from 12 residues. V gave up 2 bases and J gave up 6 bases, with 7 bases separating them. The CDR3 loop reads CASSENKPEAFF. In DNA, the CDR3 is TGTGCCAGCAGTGAAAACAAACCTGAAGCTTTCTTT.

As for this clone: Other DNA sequences in the same sample also yield this CDR3. DNA of the CDR3: TGTGCCAGCAGCCTAGTCCTTCAGGGGATGGACGAGCAGTACTTC. Amino acid sequence: CASSLVLQGMDEQYF. V gene TRBV7-9 combines with J gene TRBJ2-7; weak D call: TRBD1 (6 bases). Germline lookup yields CDR1 SEHNR and CDR2 FQNEAQ (reference sequence). With 5 bases removed from V and 5 bases from J, the gap between germline ends came to 19 bases. There are 15 residues in the CDR3. The complete variable domain, with remaining parts taken from reference TRBV7-9 and TRBJ2-7, reads DTGVSQNPRHKITKRGQNVTFRCDPISEHNRLYWYRQTLGQGPEFLTYFQNEAQLEKSRLLSDRFSAERPKGSFSTLEIQRTEQGDSAMYLCASSLVLQGMDEQYFGPGTRLTVT.

The chain employs TRBV6-1 and TRBJ2-3; weak D call: TRBD2 (6 bases). This CDR3 is 14 amino acids long. From germline, CDR1 is MNHNS and CDR2 SASEGT. Trimming took off 1 base at V and 2 bases at J, with 7 bases between the two ends. The CDR3 coding sequence is TGTGCCAGCAGTGAAGGGCGGGACACAGATACGCAGTATTTT. It codes for CASSEGRDTDTQYF.

This chain links TRBV7-9 with TRBJ2-1, with 12 nucleotides matching TRBD2. V lost 5 bases, J lost 9 bases, and 8 bases stayed unmatched. Germline V gene data show CDR1 as SEHNR and CDR2 as FQNEAQ (reference sequence). The CDR3 consists of 15 residues. Here the CDR3 DNA reads TGTGCCAGCAGCCCCTCTAGCGGGAGGGTGGGTGAGCAGTTCTTC. This gives the protein CASSPSSGRVGEQFF.

This clone was seen only once. The J gene is TRBJ2-1, the V gene TRBV7-6, with 9 bases lining up with TRBD2. The germline V gene encodes CDR1 SGHVS and CDR2 FNYEAQ. This CDR3 contains 15 residues. V lost 4 bases, J lost 2 bases, and 3 bases stayed unmatched. CDR3 loop: CASSYLAGPYNEQFF. The CDR3 DNA reads TGTGCCAGCAGCTACCTAGCGGGACCCTACAATGAGCAGTTCTTC.

This chain joins TRBV28 and TRBJ1-4; D is undetermined. The V end was cut by 5 bases, the J end by 0 bases, with 7 bases between. Germline loops: CDR1 MDHEN, CDR2 SYDVKM. This CDR3 has 14 residues. Here the CDR3 reads CASSRAATNEKLFF. DNA of the CDR3: TGTGCCAGCAGTCGAGCTGCAACTAATGAAAAACTGTTTTTT.